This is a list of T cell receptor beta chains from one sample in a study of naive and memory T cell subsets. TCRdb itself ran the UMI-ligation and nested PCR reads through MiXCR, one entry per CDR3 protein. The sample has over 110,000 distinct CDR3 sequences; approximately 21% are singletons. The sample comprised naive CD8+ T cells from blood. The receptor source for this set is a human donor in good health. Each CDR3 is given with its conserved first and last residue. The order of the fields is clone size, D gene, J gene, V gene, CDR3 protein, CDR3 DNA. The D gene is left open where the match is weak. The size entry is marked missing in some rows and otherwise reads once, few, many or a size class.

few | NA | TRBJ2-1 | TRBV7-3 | CASSPQASSYNEQFF | TGTGCCAGCAGCCCCCAGGCCAGCTCCTACAATGAGCAGTTCTTC
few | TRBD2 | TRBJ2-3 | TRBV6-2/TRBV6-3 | CASSPRSGGGSDTQYF | TGTGCCAGCAGTCCCCGAAGCGGGGGTGGGTCAGATACGCAGTATTTT
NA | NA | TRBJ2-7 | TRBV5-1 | CASSAHGGLEEQYF | TGCGCCAGCAGTGCGCACGGGGGGCTAGAAGAGCAGTACTTC
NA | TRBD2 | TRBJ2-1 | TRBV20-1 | CSARDGLGGRFRLAYNEQFF | TGCAGTGCTAGAGACGGTCTGGGCGGGAGATTCCGATTAGCCTACAATGAGCAGTTCTTC
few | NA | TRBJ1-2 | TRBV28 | CASSFGSGYTF | TGTGCCAGCAGTTTTGGGAGTGGCTACACCTTC
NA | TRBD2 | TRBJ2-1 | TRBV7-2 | CASSTRESEELGYNEQFF | TGTGCCAGCAGCACGCGGGAGTCCGAGGAGTTGGGATACAATGAGCAGTTCTTC
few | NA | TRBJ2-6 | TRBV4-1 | CASSQVAGANVLTF | TGCGCCAGCAGCCAAGTAGCTGGGGCCAACGTCCTGACTTTC
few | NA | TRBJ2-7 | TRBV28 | CATAPLHGGLDHEQYF | TGTGCCACCGCCCCCCTTCATGGAGGGCTGGATCACGAGCAGTACTTC
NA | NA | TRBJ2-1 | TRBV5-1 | CASSAPPRYNEQFF | TGCGCCAGCAGCGCGCCACCCAGGTACAATGAGCAGTTCTTC
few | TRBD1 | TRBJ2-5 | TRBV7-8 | CASRGGQGLTETQYF | TGTGCCAGCAGAGGTGGACAGGGGTTGACGGAGACCCAGTACTTC
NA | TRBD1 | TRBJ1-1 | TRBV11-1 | CASSPGQGLGLNTEAFF | TGTGCCAGCAGCCCGGGACAGGGATTGGGGCTGAACACTGAAGCTTTCTTT
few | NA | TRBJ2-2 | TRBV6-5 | CASSYRGNTGELFF | TGTGCCAGCAGTTACAGGGGAAACACCGGGGAGCTGTTTTTT
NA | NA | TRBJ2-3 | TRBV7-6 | CASSPVTTSTDTQYF | TGTGCCAGCAGCCCCGTAACAACTAGCACAGATACGCAGTATTTT
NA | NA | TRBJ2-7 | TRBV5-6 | CASSLAQSVYEQYF | TGTGCCAGCAGCTTGGCCCAGAGTGTCTACGAGCAGTACTTC
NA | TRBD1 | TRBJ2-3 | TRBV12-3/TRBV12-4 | CASIPGQGITDTQYF | TGTGCCAGCATCCCGGGACAGGGGATCACAGATACGCAGTATTTT
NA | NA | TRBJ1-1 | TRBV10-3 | CAISESGQVEAFF | TGTGCCATCAGTGAGTCAGGGCAGGTTGAAGCTTTCTTT